This is a list of T cell receptor beta chains from one sample in a study of T cells after yellow fever vaccination. TCRdb redid the calling of the 5' RACE reads with MiXCR, one entry per CDR3 protein. This sample has around 530,000 distinct CDR3 sequences; 17% occur once, and the top ten carry approximately 15%. The sample was PBMCs, taken 5 days after the first yellow fever vaccination. The receptors were gathered from a man between 18 and 29 years old who received the YFV17D yellow fever vaccine. Each CDR3 is given with its conserved first and last residue. Not all rows give a size; the values are once, few, many and, for expanded clones, a class.

clone_size,v_call,j_call,cdr3_aa
many,TRBV4-3,TRBJ2-1,CASSQGLSAEEQFF
.,TRBV7-3,TRBJ2-3,CASGIGTDTQYF
few,TRBV4-2,TRBJ2-5,CASSQVGRSGGRGETQYF
few,TRBV18,TRBJ2-1,CASSLLLAGGYNEQFF
many,TRBV5-4,TRBJ1-3,CASSLAPAGGGRNTIYF
few,TRBV12-3/TRBV12-4,TRBJ1-6,CASSLRSSGRGSPLHF
few,TRBV7-2,TRBJ1-2,CASSLVEGAHGYTF
.,TRBV10-3,TRBJ1-6,CAISESGQMADSPLHF
many,TRBV7-9,TRBJ2-7,CASSLSLEQYF
few,TRBV20-1,TRBJ2-5,CSARKGGGASETQYF
.,TRBV12-3/TRBV12-4,TRBJ2-2,CAMTAGANTGELFF
few,TRBV5-8,TRBJ2-1,CASSRVSYNEQFF
.,TRBV30,TRBJ1-5,CAWTTQGNQPQHF
many,TRBV7-9,TRBJ2-3,CASSFGLAGGQDTQYF
few,TRBV6-2/TRBV6-3,TRBJ1-5,CASRLRTGVRPQHF
.,TRBV20-1,TRBJ1-6,CSARVGTGGDNSPLHF
.,TRBV5-1,TRBJ2-2,CASSLAGRVNTGELFF
many,TRBV6-6,TRBJ2-5,CASIPGGQETQYF
once,TRBV10-1,TRBJ1-1,CASSEFQGAGTEAFF
few,TRBV15,TRBJ1-5,CATSRGWGGINQPQHF
few,TRBV19,TRBJ1-2,CASSIGGTDSRYTF
once,TRBV20-1,TRBJ1-1,CSATSEGVGTEAFF
few,TRBV25-1,TRBJ1-2,CASSGDVPSYGYTF
few,TRBV7-2,TRBJ2-5,CASSRPWIQETQYF
.,TRBV3-1,TRBJ2-2,CASSHLSGANTGELFF
.,TRBV6-1,TRBJ1-4,CASSPSGSSEKLFF
few,TRBV7-2,TRBJ2-7,CASSLNSAYEQYF
few,TRBV21-1,TRBJ2-3,CANPLADTQYF
many,TRBV6-5,TRBJ1-3,CASRTPSGNTIYF
.,TRBV20-1,TRBJ1-1,CSATRTDKNTEAFF
few,TRBV30,TRBJ1-1,CAWAPLGTEAFF
.,TRBV4-3,TRBJ1-6,CASSQDVGWSSYNSPLHF
few,TRBV19,TRBJ2-5,CASSMDGPRTQYF
.,TRBV12-3/TRBV12-4,TRBJ2-3,CASSGIQLALGTDTQYF
few,TRBV20-1,TRBJ2-3,CSALVVRGAADTQYF
.,TRBV9,TRBJ2-6,CASSVGAVNTRANVLTF
.,TRBV10-3,TRBJ1-2,CAIRPQGITGGYTF
few,TRBV7-6,TRBJ2-2,CASSLGGGTYTGELFF
many,TRBV5-8,TRBJ2-2,CASSLPPGGGTGELFF
.,TRBV7-2,TRBJ1-2,CASSLEGINYGYTF
few,TRBV23-1,TRBJ1-5,CASSQPENNQPQHF
few,TRBV7-9,TRBJ1-6,CATNPPGTINSPLHF
.,TRBV12-3/TRBV12-4,TRBJ2-7,CASSLGTGGAYEQYF
.,TRBV20-1,TRBJ2-5,CSARAITGYARETQYF
many,TRBV7-9,TRBJ1-1,CASSLTDKNTEAFF
few,TRBV19,TRBJ2-1,CASSPGTSGVLSSYNEQFF
few,TRBV12-3/TRBV12-4,TRBJ2-3,CASPGGTDTQYF
few,TRBV6-2/TRBV6-3,TRBJ2-2,CATGQGYTGELFF
few,TRBV7-2,TRBJ1-6,CASSLVGPGGSPLHF